The text below deals with one T cell receptor (beta chain). The primer mix had 60 Vbeta and 13 Jbeta primers. The protocol was immunoSEQ multiplex PCR, while the TCRdb copy is restricted to in-frame clones and leaves out a portion. There are about 120,000 clones in the sample; around 80% occur only once, and 8.8% lies in the top ten. The data derive from a study of cytomegalovirus exposure and HLA in healthy donors. The TCR comes from a female donor in good health and CMV-seropositive. The sequenced sample consisted of PBMCs.

CDR3 sequence (DNA): TGTGCCAGCAGCCCGACAGGGTCCGGAAACACCATATATTTT. Translating gives CASSPTGSGNTIYF. J is TRBJ1-3 and V is TRBV7-8; 7 nucleotides line up with TRBD1. J was trimmed by 4 bases and V by 5 bases; bases with no gene match: 5. CDR1 SGHVS and CDR2 FQNEAQ come from the germline V gene. The CDR3 totals 14 residues.